This TCR beta chain was identified during a study of cytomegalovirus exposure and HLA in healthy donors. Findings of the study overall: Per a later analysis, HLA-associated TCR beta chains showed more clonal expansion than other, equally common TCR beta chains. For TCR beta chains, V- and J-gene trimming was later linked to a missense DCLRE1C variant. Common viral pathogens seemed to be connected with several of the most significant clusters, according to a later analysis.

Trimming took off 5 bases at V and 0 bases at J, with 8 bases between the two ends. The CDR3 has 15 amino acids. CDR1 and CDR2 from the germline V gene are SGHVS and FQNEAQ. PCR employed 60 Vbeta and 13 Jbeta primers. Method: immunoSEQ multiplex PCR; TCRdb's copy keeps in-frame clones and lacks some. The top ten hold approximately 31% of the sample, which has roughly 92,000 clones, 80% seen once. On this clone: Its specificity is unknown.

The origin of this receptor is a man aged 50 to 60 in good health and CMV-seropositive. The sample consisted of PBMCs. This sequence joins TRBV7-8 and TRBJ2-6, with D perhaps TRBD1 (6 bases). The chain's CDR3 is CASSTGSSGANVLTF. CDR3 nucleotide sequence: TGTGCCAGCAGCACAGGGAGCTCTGGGGCCAACGTCCTGACTTTC.